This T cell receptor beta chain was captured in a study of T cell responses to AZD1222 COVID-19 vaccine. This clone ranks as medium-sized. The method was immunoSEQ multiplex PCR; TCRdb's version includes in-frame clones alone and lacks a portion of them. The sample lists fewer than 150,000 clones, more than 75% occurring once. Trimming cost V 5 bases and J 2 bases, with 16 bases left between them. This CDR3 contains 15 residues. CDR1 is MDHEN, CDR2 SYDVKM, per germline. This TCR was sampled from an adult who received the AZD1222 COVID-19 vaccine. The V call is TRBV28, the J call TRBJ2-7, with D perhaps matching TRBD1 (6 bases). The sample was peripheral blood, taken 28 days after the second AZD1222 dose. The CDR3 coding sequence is TGTGCCAGCAGTACAAAAACAGGGAGCCCCTACGAGCAGTACTTC. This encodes CASSTKTGSPYEQYF.